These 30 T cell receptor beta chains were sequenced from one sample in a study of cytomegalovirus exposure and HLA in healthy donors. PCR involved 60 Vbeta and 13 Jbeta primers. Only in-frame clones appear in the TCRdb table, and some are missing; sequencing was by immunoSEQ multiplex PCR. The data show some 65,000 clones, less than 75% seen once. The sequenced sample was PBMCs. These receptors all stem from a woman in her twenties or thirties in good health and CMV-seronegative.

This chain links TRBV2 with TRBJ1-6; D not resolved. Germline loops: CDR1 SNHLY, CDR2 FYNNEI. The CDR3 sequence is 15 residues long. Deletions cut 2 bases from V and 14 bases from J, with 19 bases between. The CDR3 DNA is TGTGCCAGCAGTGAACCGTTGGGGAGGGCAATAACCCTCCACTTT. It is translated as CASSEPLGRAITLHF.

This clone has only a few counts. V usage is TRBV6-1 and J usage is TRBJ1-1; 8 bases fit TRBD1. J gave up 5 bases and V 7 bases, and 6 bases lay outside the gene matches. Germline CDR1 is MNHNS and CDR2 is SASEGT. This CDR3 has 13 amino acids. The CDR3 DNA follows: TGTGCCAGCACCGGACAGGGATGGACTGAAGCTTTCTTT. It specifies CASTGQGWTEAFF.

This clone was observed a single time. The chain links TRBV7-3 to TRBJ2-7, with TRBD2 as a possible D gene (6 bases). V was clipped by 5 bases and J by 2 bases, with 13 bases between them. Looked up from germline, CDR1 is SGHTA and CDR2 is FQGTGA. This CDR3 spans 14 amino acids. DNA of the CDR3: TGTGCCAGCAGCGGTCGGACTATCCCCTACGAGCAGTACTTC. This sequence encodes CASSGRTIPYEQYF.

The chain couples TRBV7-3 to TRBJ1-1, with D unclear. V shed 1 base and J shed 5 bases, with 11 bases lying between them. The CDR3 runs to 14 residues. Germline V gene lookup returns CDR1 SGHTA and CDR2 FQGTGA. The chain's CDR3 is CASSLIEGRTEAFF. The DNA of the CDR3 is TGTGCCAGCAGCTTAATAGAGGGTCGGACTGAAGCTTTCTTT.

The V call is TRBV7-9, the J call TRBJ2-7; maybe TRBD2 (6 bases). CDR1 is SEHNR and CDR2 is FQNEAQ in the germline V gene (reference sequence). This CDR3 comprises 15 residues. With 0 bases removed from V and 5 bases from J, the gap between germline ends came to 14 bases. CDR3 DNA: TGTGCCAGCAGCTTAGCCTCAATTTGGGGGGACGAGCAGTACTTC. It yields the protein CASSLASIWGDEQYF.

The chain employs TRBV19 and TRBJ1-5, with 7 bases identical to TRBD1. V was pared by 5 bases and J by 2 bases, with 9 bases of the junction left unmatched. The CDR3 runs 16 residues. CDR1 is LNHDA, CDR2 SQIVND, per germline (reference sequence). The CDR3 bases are TGTGCCAGTAGTCCTACAGGCAGGGGGGGCAATCAGCCCCAGCATTTT. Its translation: CASSPTGRGGNQPQHF.

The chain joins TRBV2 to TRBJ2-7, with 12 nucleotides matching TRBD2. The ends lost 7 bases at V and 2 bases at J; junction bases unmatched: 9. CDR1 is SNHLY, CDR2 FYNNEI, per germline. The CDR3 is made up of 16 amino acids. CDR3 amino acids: CASTPGTSGPTYEQYF. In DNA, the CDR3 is TGTGCCAGCACCCCCGGGACTAGCGGGCCAACCTACGAGCAGTACTTC.

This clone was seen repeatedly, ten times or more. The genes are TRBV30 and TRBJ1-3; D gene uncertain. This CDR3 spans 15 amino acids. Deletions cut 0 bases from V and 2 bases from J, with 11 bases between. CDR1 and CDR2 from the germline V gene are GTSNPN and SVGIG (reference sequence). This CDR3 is CAWSVRRGTGNTIYF. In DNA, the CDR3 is TGTGCCTGGAGTGTACGCCGGGGTACTGGAAACACCATATATTTT.

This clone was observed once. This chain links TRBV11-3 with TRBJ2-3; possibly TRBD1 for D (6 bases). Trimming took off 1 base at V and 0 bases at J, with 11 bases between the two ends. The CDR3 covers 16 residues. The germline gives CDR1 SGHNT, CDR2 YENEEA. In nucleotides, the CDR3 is TGTGCCAGCAGCTTAGTAGGGACAACTAGCACAGATACGCAGTATTTT. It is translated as CASSLVGTTSTDTQYF.

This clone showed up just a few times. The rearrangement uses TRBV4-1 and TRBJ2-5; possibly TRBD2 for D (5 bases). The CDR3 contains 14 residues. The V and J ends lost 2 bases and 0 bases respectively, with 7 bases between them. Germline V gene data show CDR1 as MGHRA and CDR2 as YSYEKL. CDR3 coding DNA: TGCGCCAGCAGCCAAAGGACTTACCAAGAGACCCAGTACTTC. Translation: CASSQRTYQETQYF.

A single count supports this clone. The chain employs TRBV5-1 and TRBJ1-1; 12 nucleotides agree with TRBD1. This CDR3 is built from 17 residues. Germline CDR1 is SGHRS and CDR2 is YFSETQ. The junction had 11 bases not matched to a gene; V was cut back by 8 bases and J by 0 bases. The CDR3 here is CASTPGTGGHLNTEAFF. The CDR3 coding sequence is TGCGCCAGTACCCCCGGGACAGGGGGCCACTTGAACACTGAAGCTTTCTTT. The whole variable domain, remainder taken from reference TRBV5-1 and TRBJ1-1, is KAGVTQTPRYLIKTRGQQVTLSCSPISGHRSVSWYQQTPGQGLQFLFEYFSETQRNKGNFPGRFSGRQFSNSRSEMNVSTLELGDSALYLCASTPGTGGHLNTEAFFGQGTRLTVV.

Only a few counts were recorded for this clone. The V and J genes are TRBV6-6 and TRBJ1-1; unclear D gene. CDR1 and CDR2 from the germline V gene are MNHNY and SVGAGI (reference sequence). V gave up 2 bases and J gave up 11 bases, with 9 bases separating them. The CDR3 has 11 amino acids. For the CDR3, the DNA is TGTGCCAGCAGTTACGAAGGGAGTGCTTTCTTT. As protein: CASSYEGSAFF.

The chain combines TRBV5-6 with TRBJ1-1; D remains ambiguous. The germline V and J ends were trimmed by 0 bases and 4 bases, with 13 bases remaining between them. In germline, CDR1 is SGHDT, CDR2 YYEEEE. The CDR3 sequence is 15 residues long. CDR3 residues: CASSLVPGGPTEAFF. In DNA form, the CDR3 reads TGTGCCAGCAGCTTGGTCCCGGGAGGGCCCACTGAAGCTTTCTTT.

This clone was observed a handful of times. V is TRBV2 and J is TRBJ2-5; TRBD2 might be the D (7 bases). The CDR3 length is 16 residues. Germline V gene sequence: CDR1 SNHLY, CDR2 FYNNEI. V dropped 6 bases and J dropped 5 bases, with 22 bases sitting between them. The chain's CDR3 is CASRYGWGGQGETQYF. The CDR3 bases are TGTGCCAGCAGATACGGGTGGGGGGGGCAGGGGGAGACCCAGTACTTC.

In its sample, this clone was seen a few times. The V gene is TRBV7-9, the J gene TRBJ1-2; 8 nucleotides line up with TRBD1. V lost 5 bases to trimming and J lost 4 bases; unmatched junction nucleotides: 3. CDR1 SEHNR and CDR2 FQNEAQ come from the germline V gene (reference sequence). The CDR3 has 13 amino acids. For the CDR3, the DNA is TGTGCCAGCAGCCCGACAGGGGTCTATGGCTACACCTTC. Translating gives CASSPTGVYGYTF.

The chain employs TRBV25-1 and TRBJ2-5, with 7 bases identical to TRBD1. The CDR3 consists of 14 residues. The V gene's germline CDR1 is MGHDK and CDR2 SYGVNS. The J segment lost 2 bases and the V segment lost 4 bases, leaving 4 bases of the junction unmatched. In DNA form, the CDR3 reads TGTGCCAGCAGTGCCGGGACAGATCAAGAGACCCAGTACTTC. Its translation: CASSAGTDQETQYF.

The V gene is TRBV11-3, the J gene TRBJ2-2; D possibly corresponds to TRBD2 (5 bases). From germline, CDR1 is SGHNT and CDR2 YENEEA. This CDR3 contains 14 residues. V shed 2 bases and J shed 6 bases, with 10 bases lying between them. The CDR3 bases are TGTGCCAGCAGCTTAACTAGTATCTCCGGGGAGCTGTTTTTT. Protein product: CASSLTSISGELFF.

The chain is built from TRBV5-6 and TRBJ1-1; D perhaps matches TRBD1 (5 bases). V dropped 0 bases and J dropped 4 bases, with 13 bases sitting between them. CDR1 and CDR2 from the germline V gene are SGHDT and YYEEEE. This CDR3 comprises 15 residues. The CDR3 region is CASSLAGGHTTEAFF. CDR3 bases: TGTGCCAGCAGCTTGGCAGGCGGACATACCACTGAAGCTTTCTTT. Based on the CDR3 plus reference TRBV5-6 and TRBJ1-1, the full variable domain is DAGVTQSPTHLIKTRGQQVTLRCSPKSGHDTVSWYQQALGQGPQFIFQYYEEEERQRGNFPDRFSGHQFPNYSSELNVNALLLGDSALYLCASSLAGGHTTEAFFGQGTRLTVV.

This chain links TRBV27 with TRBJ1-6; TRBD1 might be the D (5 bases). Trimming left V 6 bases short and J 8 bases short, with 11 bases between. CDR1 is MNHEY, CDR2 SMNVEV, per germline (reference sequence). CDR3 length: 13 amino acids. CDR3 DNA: TGTGCCAGCAGAAACACAGGTTATTCACCCCTCCACTTT. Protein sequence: CASRNTGYSPLHF.

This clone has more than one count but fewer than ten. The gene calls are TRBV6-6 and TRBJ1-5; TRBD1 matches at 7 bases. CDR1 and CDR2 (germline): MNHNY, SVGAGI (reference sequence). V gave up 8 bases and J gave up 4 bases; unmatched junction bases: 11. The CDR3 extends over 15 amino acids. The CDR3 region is CASRDRDSRNQPQHF. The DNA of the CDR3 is TGTGCCAGCCGAGACAGGGACAGTAGAAATCAGCCCCAGCATTTT.

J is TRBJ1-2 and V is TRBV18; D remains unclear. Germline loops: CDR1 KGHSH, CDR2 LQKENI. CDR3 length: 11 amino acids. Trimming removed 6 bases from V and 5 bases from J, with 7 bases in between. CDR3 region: CASSSRYGYTF. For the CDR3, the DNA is TGTGCCAGCTCGTCGAGATATGGCTACACCTTC.

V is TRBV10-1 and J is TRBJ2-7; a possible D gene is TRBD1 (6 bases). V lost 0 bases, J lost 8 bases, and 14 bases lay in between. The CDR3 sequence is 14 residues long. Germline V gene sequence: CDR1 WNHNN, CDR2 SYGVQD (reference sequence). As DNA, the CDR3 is TGCGCCAGCAGTGAGTCGTTGCAGGGGCCTAAGCAGTACTTC. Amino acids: CASSESLQGPKQYF.

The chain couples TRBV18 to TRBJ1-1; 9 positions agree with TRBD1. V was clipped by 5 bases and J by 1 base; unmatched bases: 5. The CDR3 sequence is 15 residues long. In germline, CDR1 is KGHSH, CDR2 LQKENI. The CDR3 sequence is CASSTLGQGNTEAFF. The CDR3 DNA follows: TGTGCCAGCTCAACTCTGGGACAGGGGAACACTGAAGCTTTCTTT.

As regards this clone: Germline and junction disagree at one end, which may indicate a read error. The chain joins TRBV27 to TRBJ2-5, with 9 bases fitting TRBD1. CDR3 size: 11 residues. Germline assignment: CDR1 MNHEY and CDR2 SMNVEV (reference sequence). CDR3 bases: TGTGCCAGCAGTCTAGGGACAGGGCTACACTTC. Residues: CASSLGTGLHF.

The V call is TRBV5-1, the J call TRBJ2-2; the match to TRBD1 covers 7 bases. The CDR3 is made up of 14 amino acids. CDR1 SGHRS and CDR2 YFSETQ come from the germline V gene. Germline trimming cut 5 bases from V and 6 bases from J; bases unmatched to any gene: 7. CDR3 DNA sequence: TGCGCCAGCAGTTGGACAGGCGGTCCCGGGGAGCTGTTTTTT. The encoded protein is CASSWTGGPGELFF.

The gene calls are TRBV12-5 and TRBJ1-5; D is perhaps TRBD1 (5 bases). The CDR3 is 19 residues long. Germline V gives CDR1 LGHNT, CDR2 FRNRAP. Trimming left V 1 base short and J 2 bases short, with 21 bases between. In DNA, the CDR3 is TGTGCTAGTGGTTTGGGGATACAGGTCCCCTTTGTGGGCAATCAGCCCCAGCATTTT. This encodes CASGLGIQVPFVGNQPQHF. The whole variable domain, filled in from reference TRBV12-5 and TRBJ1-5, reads DARVTQTPRHKVTEMGQEVTMRCQPILGHNTVFWYRQTMMQGLELLAYFRNRAPLDDSGMPKDRFSAEMPDATLATLKIQPSEPRDSAVYFCASGLGIQVPFVGNQPQHFGDGTRLSIL.

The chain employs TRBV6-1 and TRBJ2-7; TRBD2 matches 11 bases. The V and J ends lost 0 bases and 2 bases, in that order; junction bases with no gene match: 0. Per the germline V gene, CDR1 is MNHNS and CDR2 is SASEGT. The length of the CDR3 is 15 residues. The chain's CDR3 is CASSEASGGAYEQYF. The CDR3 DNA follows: TGTGCCAGCAGTGAAGCTAGCGGGGGGGCCTACGAGCAGTACTTC.

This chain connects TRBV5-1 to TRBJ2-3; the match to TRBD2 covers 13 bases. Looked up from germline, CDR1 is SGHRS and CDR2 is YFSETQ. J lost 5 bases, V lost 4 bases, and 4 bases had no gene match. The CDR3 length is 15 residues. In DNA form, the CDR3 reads TGCGCCAGCAGCGGACTAGCGGGGGAGGGAGATACGCAGTATTTT. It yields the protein CASSGLAGEGDTQYF.

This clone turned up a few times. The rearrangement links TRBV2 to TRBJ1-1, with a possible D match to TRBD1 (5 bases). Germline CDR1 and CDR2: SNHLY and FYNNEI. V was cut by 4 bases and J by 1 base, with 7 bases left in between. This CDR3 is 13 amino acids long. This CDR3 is CASSGQSNTEAFF. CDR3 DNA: TGTGCCAGCAGTGGACAGTCGAACACTGAAGCTTTCTTT.

The CDR3 DNA sequence: TGCGCCAGCAGCCAGGAACCAGGACTGTCCCAGCATTTT. Translating gives CASSQEPGLSQHF. This sequence joins TRBV4-3 and TRBJ1-5, with unresolved D. The CDR3 sequence is 13 residues long. Germline V gene lookup returns CDR1 LGHNA and CDR2 YSLEER. Trimming took off 3 bases at V and 11 bases at J, with 14 bases between the two ends.